The 24 T cell receptor beta chains reported below all come from one sample, sequenced in a study of T cells after yellow fever vaccination. TCRdb used MiXCR to reprocess the 5' RACE reads, holding one entry per CDR3 protein. The table records a few hundred thousand distinct CDR3 sequences, around a sixth of them present only once. The sequenced sample was PBMCs, obtained 5 days after the first yellow fever vaccination. These receptors originate from a man between 18 and 35 years old who received the YFV17D yellow fever vaccine.

This clonotype has just a few counts. The CDR3 DNA is TGCGCCAGCAGCCAAGAACCGGGAGCACTGGTTGAAAAACTGTTTTTT. Its protein is CASSQEPGALVEKLFF. The chain is built from TRBV4-1 and TRBJ1-4; no definite D call. The germline V and J ends were trimmed by 0 bases and 7 bases, with 15 bases remaining between them. The CDR3 runs to 16 residues. In germline, CDR1 is MGHRA, CDR2 YSYEKL.

This clonotype was seen a handful of times. The rearrangement links TRBV5-1 to TRBJ2-5, with 7 nucleotides matching TRBD2. The J segment lost 5 bases and the V segment lost 4 bases, leaving 8 bases of the junction unmatched. The CDR3 consists of 14 residues. Germline V gives CDR1 SGHRS, CDR2 YFSETQ. This chain's CDR3 is CASSNTTSTETQYF. CDR3 coding DNA: TGCGCCAGCAGCAACACGACTAGCACGGAGACCCAGTACTTC.

The chain uses TRBV5-5 and TRBJ2-7, with 8 bases that match TRBD2. Germline V gene sequence: CDR1 SGHKS, CDR2 YYEKEE (reference sequence). J was trimmed by 3 bases and V by 2 bases; bases with no gene match: 7. The CDR3 length is 15 residues. CDR3 DNA sequence: TGTGCCAGCAGCTTAACCCCCAGCGGGGGCTACGAGCAGTACGTC. Translated, it gives CASSLTPSGGYEQYV.

This clonotype has just a few counts. The J gene is TRBJ1-1, the V gene TRBV5-1; TRBD1 agrees at 10 bases. The trim removed 7 bases at V and 5 bases at J, leaving 17 bases unmatched. The germline V gene encodes CDR1 SGHRS and CDR2 YFSETQ. The CDR3 runs to 17 residues. The CDR3 bases are TGCGCCAGCGTAGTTTCCGGGACAGGGGTCGGAAATACTGAAGCTTTCTTT. It yields the protein CASVVSGTGVGNTEAFF.

This sequence joins TRBV7-9 and TRBJ2-1; possibly TRBD1 for D (5 bases). The CDR3 has 14 amino acids. Germline V gene sequence: CDR1 SEHNR, CDR2 FQNEAQ (reference sequence). Trimming left V 1 base short and J 8 bases short, with 12 bases between. CDR3 residues: CASSLETVNYEQFF. The CDR3 nucleotides read TGTGCCAGCAGCTTAGAGACAGTGAACTATGAGCAGTTCTTC.

The rearrangement uses TRBV5-1 and TRBJ2-3; D is unresolved. CDR1 is SGHRS, CDR2 YFSETQ, per germline. The CDR3 is 12 residues long. Trimming pared 4 bases from V and 4 bases from J, leaving 7 bases between. The CDR3 reads CASSRSPDTQYF. Here the CDR3 DNA reads TGCGCCAGCAGCCGAAGCCCAGATACGCAGTATTTT.

This chain links TRBV5-1 with TRBJ1-3; perhaps TRBD1 as D (5 bases). The V and J ends lost 4 bases and 1 base respectively, with 9 bases between them. Per germline, CDR1 SGHRS and CDR2 YFSETQ. The CDR3 runs to 14 residues. The CDR3 sequence: CASSGDSSGNTIYF. CDR3 bases: TGCGCCAGCAGCGGGGACTCGTCTGGAAACACCATATATTTT.

The V call is TRBV5-1, the J call TRBJ1-1, with TRBD1 identical over 9 bases. Trimming took 2 bases from V and 1 from J; bases not matched to a gene: 6. This CDR3 spans 16 amino acids. The V gene's germline CDR1 is SGHRS and CDR2 YFSETQ. The CDR3 sequence: CASSLGTGGTNTEAFF. The CDR3 DNA follows: TGCGCCAGCAGCTTAGGAACAGGGGGCACGAACACTGAAGCTTTCTTT.

The rearrangement links TRBV5-1 to TRBJ2-3; the D is unclear. Germline assignment: CDR1 SGHRS and CDR2 YFSETQ. Trimming pared 2 bases from V and 2 bases from J, leaving 15 bases between. The CDR3 has 16 amino acids. The CDR3 region has the DNA TGCGCCAGCAGCTTTGGATTAGCCCGATCCACAGATACGCAGTATTTT. This codes for CASSFGLARSTDTQYF.

DNA of the CDR3: TGTGCCAGCAGGCCAACAGGGGATTACACAGATACGCAGTATTTT. The encoded protein is CASRPTGDYTDTQYF. The chain has TRBV12-3 or TRBV12-4 and TRBJ2-3, with TRBD1 identical over 7 bases. The CDR3 is made up of 15 amino acids. J gave up 2 bases and V 6 bases, and 8 bases lay outside the gene matches.

In its sample, this clonotype was seen a few times. The rearrangement joins TRBV12-3 or TRBV12-4 to TRBJ2-7; perhaps TRBD1 as D (5 bases). The CDR3 runs to 13 residues. V gave up 1 base and J gave up 3 bases, with 7 bases separating them. In DNA form, the CDR3 reads TGTGCCAGCAGTTTAGGGACATACTACGAGCAGTACTTC. Its translation is CASSLGTYYEQYF.

The chain recombines TRBV4-3 with TRBJ1-2; 7 nucleotides line up with TRBD1. The CDR3 runs to 16 residues. Germline V gives CDR1 LGHNA, CDR2 YSLEER. V gave up 0 bases and J gave up 3 bases; unmatched junction bases: 7. The CDR3: CASSQDPRTGDYGYTF. In DNA form, the CDR3 reads TGCGCCAGCAGCCAAGATCCCCGGACAGGAGACTATGGCTACACCTTC.

This clonotype was seen more than once but under ten times. The chain couples TRBV5-1 to TRBJ2-1; no clear D gene. This CDR3 comprises 17 residues. Germline V gives CDR1 SGHRS, CDR2 YFSETQ. Trimming left V 2 bases short and J 0 bases short, with 15 bases between. CDR3 loop: CASSFNYQPSSYNEQFF. The DNA for the CDR3 is TGCGCCAGCAGCTTTAATTATCAACCGAGCTCCTACAATGAGCAGTTCTTC.

V and J are TRBV7-9 and TRBJ2-5; 9 bases match TRBD1. The CDR3 runs to 14 residues. J gave up 3 bases and V 5 bases, and 4 bases lay outside the gene matches. Germline CDR1 and CDR2: SEHNR and FQNEAQ (reference sequence). CDR3 nucleotides: TGTGCCAGCAGCGTAAGACAGGGGGAAGAGACCCAGTACTTC. It encodes CASSVRQGEETQYF.

J is TRBJ1-6 and V is TRBV7-9, with D possibly being TRBD1 (6 bases). Trimming pared 4 bases from V and 2 bases from J, leaving 9 bases between. The CDR3 is 15 amino acids. Germline lookup yields CDR1 SEHNR and CDR2 FQNEAQ (reference sequence). The CDR3 reads CASSSRTAYNSPLHF. In DNA, the CDR3 is TGTGCCAGCAGCTCACGGACAGCCTATAATTCACCCCTCCACTTT.

The chain is built from TRBV6-2 or TRBV6-3 and TRBJ1-1, with 10 nucleotides matching TRBD1. Per the germline V gene, CDR1 is MNHEY and CDR2 is SVGEGT. The trim removed 8 bases at V and 6 bases at J, leaving 12 bases unmatched. This CDR3 region has 15 residues. CDR3 amino acids: CASHPPRDRGSEAFF. CDR3 coding DNA: TGTGCCAGCCACCCCCCCCGGGACAGGGGTTCTGAAGCTTTCTTT.

This chain links TRBV12-3 or TRBV12-4 with TRBJ2-1; D might be TRBD1 (7 bases). This CDR3 contains 14 residues. V lost 3 bases, J lost 7 bases, and 13 bases lay in between. The CDR3 DNA follows: TGTGCCAGCAGTTTTACGGCAGGGGGGAATGAGCAGTTCTTC. As protein: CASSFTAGGNEQFF.

The chain carries TRBV14 and TRBJ1-2, with D unresolved. Germline-derived CDR1 and CDR2 are SGHDN and FVKESK. The CDR3 covers 13 residues. V lost 8 bases, J lost 1 base, and 11 bases lay in between. The CDR3 nucleotides are TGTGCCAGCGCCGGGTCCCTTAACTATGGCTACACCTTC. Residues: CASAGSLNYGYTF.

V usage is TRBV5-1 and J usage is TRBJ2-3; D uncertain. V lost 7 bases to trimming and J lost 1 base, with 13 bases between them. The CDR3 sequence is 14 residues long. From germline, CDR1 is SGHRS and CDR2 YFSETQ. The CDR3 spells CASYLSQGTDTQYF. In DNA form, the CDR3 reads TGCGCCAGCTACCTTTCGCAGGGCACAGATACGCAGTATTTT.

V is TRBV7-9 and J is TRBJ2-3; no clear D. The CDR3 is 15 residues long. Germline V gene sequence: CDR1 SEHNR, CDR2 FQNEAQ (reference sequence). V shed 6 bases and J shed 5 bases, with 18 bases lying between them. Here the CDR3 DNA reads TGTGCCAGCAGTGGAACAACCTCCTATGGAGATACGCAGTATTTT. It is translated as CASSGTTSYGDTQYF.

The rearrangement links TRBV19 to TRBJ1-5; possible D gene TRBD1, 5 bases. The CDR3 consists of 17 residues. Germline lookup yields CDR1 LNHDA and CDR2 SQIVND (reference sequence). Trimming took 7 bases from V and 5 from J, leaving 24 bases between them. CDR3 loop: CASTERGYHSDYQPQHF. CDR3 DNA sequence: TGTGCCAGTACGGAGAGGGGTTATCATTCGGACTATCAGCCCCAGCATTTT.

Many counts were recorded for this clonotype. CDR3: CASSQAGTGNEKLFF. CDR3 in DNA: TGTGCCAGCAGCCAAGCCGGGACAGGGAATGAAAAACTGTTTTTT. V gene TRBV4-2 combines with J gene TRBJ1-4; 9 bases are a match to TRBD1. Germline V gene lookup returns CDR1 LGHNA and CDR2 YNFKEQ. The CDR3 loop spans 15 amino acids. J was trimmed by 5 bases and V by 1 base; bases with no gene match: 2.

This clonotype was counted a few times. The chain has TRBV12-3 or TRBV12-4 and TRBJ2-3; TRBD1 matches at 7 bases. V trimming: 7 bases; J trimming: 1 base; junction bases outside the gene matches: 8. The CDR3 contains 15 residues. For the CDR3, the DNA is TGTGCCAGCAACTCGATCGGACAGGGCACAGATACGCAGTATTTT. Its translation: CASNSIGQGTDTQYF.

This clonotype has a handful of counts. CDR3 loop: CASTGLDTDTQYF. Written as DNA, the CDR3 is TGTGCCAGCACCGGGCTTGACACAGATACGCAGTATTTT. The rearrangement joins TRBV27 to TRBJ2-3; D remains ambiguous. This CDR3 is 13 amino acids long. The germline V gene has CDR1 MNHEY and CDR2 SMNVEV (reference sequence). Between the trimmed V and J ends, which lost 7 bases and 2 bases, there was a span of 10 bases.